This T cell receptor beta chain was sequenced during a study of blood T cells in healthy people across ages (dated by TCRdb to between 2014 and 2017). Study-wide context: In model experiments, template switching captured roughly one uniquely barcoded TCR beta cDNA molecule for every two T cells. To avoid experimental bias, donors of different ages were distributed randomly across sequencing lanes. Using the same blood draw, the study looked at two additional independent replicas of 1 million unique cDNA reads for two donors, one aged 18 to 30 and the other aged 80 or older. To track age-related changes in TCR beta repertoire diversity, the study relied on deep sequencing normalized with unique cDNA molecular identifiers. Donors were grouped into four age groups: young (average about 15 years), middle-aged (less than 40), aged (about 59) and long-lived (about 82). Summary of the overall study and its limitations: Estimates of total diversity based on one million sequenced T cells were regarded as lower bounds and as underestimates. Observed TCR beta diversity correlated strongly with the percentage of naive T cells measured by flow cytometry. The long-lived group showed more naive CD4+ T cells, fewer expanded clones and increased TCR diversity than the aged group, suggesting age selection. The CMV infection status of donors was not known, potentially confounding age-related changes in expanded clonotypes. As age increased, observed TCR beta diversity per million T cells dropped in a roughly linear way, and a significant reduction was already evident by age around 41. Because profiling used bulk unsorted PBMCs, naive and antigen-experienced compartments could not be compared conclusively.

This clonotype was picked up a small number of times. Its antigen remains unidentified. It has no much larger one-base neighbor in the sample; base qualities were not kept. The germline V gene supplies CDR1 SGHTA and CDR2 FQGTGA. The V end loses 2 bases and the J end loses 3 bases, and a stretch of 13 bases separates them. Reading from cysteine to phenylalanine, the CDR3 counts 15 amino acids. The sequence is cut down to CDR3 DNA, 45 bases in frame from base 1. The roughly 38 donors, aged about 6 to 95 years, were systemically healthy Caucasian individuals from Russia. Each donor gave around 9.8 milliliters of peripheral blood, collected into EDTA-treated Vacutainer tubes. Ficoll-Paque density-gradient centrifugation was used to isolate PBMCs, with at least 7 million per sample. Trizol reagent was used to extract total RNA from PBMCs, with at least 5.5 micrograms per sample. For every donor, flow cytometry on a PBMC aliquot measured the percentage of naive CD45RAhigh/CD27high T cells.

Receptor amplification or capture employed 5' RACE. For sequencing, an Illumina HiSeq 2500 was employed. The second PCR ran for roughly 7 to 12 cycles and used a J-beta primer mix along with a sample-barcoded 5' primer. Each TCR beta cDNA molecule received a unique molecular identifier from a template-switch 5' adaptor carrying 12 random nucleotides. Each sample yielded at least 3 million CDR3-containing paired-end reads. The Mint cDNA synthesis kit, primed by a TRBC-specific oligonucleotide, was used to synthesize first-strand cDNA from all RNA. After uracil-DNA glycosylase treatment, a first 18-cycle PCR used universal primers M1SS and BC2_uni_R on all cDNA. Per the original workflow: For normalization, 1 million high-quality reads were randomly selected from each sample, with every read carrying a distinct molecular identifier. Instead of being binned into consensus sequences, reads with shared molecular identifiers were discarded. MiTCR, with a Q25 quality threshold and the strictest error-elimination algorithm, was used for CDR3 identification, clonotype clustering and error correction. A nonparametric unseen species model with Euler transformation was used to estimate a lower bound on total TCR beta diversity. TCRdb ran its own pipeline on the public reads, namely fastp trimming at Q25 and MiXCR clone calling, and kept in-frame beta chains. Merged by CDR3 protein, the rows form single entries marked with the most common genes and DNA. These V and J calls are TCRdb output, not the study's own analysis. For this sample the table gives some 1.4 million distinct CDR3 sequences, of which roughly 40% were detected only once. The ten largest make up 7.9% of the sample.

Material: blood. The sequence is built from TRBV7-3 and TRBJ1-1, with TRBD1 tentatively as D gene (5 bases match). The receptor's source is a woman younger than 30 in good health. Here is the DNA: TGTGCCAGCAGCTTAGAGGGGTGGGGTTACACTGAAGCTTTCTTT. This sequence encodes CASSLEGWGYTEAFF.